This T cell receptor beta chain emerged from a study of cytomegalovirus exposure and HLA in healthy donors (dated by TCRdb to about 2017). A note on the overall study: An earlier analysis of about 560 of the donors reported approximately 300 Gb of sequence data and around 120 million unique TCR beta sequences obtained from about 179 million T cells. Along with the roughly 670-subject first cohort, a separate validation cohort of over 90 different subjects was used. A later genetic analysis used genome-wide SNP genotypes for about 60% of the roughly 670 donors, treating that subset as a discovery cohort. Every repertoire in the discovery cohort had been generated on one and the same sequencing platform. Typing coverage varied by locus: about 629-640 donors for A, B, C, DRB1 and DQB1; 522 for DQA1; around 570 for DPA1; approximately 490 for DPB1. About 280 gigabases of sequencing data and tens of millions of unique TCR sequences were included in an early release covering roughly 600 HLA-typed donors. Among some 410 genotyped donors of the cohort, an average of about 220,000 unique TCR beta nucleotide sequences was sequenced per donor, of which 15% to 20% were non-productive. A later analysis re-analyzed previously published TCR beta repertoires from 660 or so donors and added high-resolution HLA genotyping to study TCR occurrence patterns. Of the roughly 400 genotyped donors, 65% to 90% fell in the genetic ancestry cluster associated with self-reported Caucasian donors. An earlier analysis of 587 of the donors used high-throughput TCR beta sequencing to judge whether each TCR beta V gene segment behaved as functional or pseudogenic. Class I and class II HLA loci were covered by the typing at four-digit resolution. Donor age, sex, ethnicity and CMV serostatus were compiled alongside the repertoire data. The study combined high-throughput TCR immunosequencing, statistical association of individual TCRs with disease status, and machine learning to predict cytomegalovirus infection status. The study aimed to test whether cataloging public T cell receptors could reveal signatures of past pathogen exposure. Four to six DR-DQ haplotypes were handled as single units for association and clustering, since linkage in the cohort was strong. The study profiled the T cell repertoires of about 640 subjects by immunosequencing and related them to cytomegalovirus serostatus. Rather than using new phenotypic data, the later analysis identified candidate immune exposures from TCR beta sequences and from how often those sequences occurred across donors.

What the research found in general, with its limitations: A further reported finding was that TCR beta sequences accurately predicted the HLA-A and HLA-B alleles for most subjects in the first cohort. A total of fewer than 200 TCR beta chains were listed by the study as associated with cytomegalovirus. A cluster of highly shared sequence variants was judged likely to represent a technical artifact of the sequencing pipeline. At a false discovery rate of 0.05, a later analysis linked around 17,000 TCR beta sequences to specific HLA alleles. When HLA alleles, especially DR and DQ, strongly co-occurred, TCR associations were difficult to assign to individual alleles. A later analysis found that most CMV-associated TCR beta chains appeared HLA-restricted, with HLA associations seemingly driven largely by CMV exposure. In this cohort, only TCR beta chains were sequenced, and detectable features were limited by the absence of alpha or paired-chain data. CMV serostatus was the only immune exposure information available for the cohort. Because HLA typing was unavailable for some donors at each locus, only the typed subset was used in association tests. In an earlier analysis of roughly 560 of the donors, most TCR beta V segments were observed in productive rearrangements about 87% or about 30% of the time, broadly matching IMGT annotations. Compared with equally common non-associated chains, HLA-associated TCR beta chains in a later analysis were more clonally expanded and had lower generation probabilities. It was suggested by the authors that the approach could potentially be generalized to other disease states and immunological phenotypes. The 87-base-pair reads could not distinguish some IMGT-functional V segments, including TRBV6-2 and TRBV6-3, so those segments were excluded. Presence/absence analyses assumed roughly uniform sequencing depth across donors, an assumption that may not hold. Most TCR sequences were seen in very few donors, while some public TCRs were found in many individuals. Compared with the roughly 700-donor mean, donors in an Asian-associated ancestry cluster had fewer N-insertions in productive TCRs, according to a later genetic analysis. The classifier was reported to diagnose cytomegalovirus status with high specificity and sensitivity in both the original and validation cohorts. An association between a missense DCLRE1C variant and V-gene and J-gene trimming of TCR beta chains was found in a later genetic analysis and replicated in an independent cohort. Several of the top co-occurrence clusters appeared to be linked to parvovirus B19, influenza, CMV and Epstein-Barr virus, according to a later analysis. Linkage disequilibrium might explain the correlated functional status among segregating V segments, but an unknown experimental factor could not be excluded. Because counts were too low, some 17 rarely observed V segments, including chromosome 9 orphons, were left out of the earlier analysis of several hundred of the donors. A later analysis found that TCR association rates varied across HLA loci, with DRB1 alleles showing the most associated TCRs and HLA-C alleles the fewest. In vitro tests confirmed that a few of the cytomegalovirus-associated TCR beta chains recognize cytomegalovirus antigens.

CDR1 and CDR2 (SGHDT, YYEEEE) derive from the germline V gene. The CDR3 sequence holds 16 residues, the cysteine and phenylalanine included. Only CDR3 DNA remains: 48 bases, in frame from the first base. Library preparation employed the immunoSEQ multiplex PCR assay. For the multiplex PCR, a mixture combining 60 forward primers for TCR Vbeta segments and 13 reverse primers for TCR Jbeta segments was used. The CDR3 region of rearranged TCR beta genes was amplified from genomic DNA with a multiplex PCR assay. Amplified TCR beta libraries were sequenced as 87-base-pair reads on the Illumina HiSeq System. The paper's data handling went like this. In a later analysis, tens of millions of unique TCR beta chains were counted across the 666 repertoires, and roughly 11 million of these chains were shared by at least two donors. Raw reads were error-corrected and collapsed into unique sequences with a nearest-neighbor algorithm that merged closely related sequences to remove PCR and sequencing errors. CDR3 sequences were aligned to IMGT reference sequences to assign V, D and J gene segments. For a sequence to be retained, a match of at least six nucleotides was required to both a V gene segment and a J gene segment. A rearrangement was called productive if the CDR3 had no stop codons and remained in frame with V and J, and every other rearrangement was called non-productive. Following IMGT convention, CDR3 was defined as the stretch from the second conserved V-encoded cysteine to the conserved J-encoded phenylalanine. In an earlier analysis of more than 550 of the donors, sequences lacking an unambiguous match to a single V gene segment were excluded. An earlier analysis of 587 of the donors called V segments functional above 56.7% productive rearrangements and segregating when the between-donor standard deviation exceeded 5%. To diagnose cytomegalovirus status from the catalog of TCR beta chain sequences, a statistical classification framework was built. In a later analysis, V and J genes were assigned by comparing TCR nucleotide sequences against IMGT/GENE-DB human TR gene sequences. The TCRdist pipeline was used in a later analysis to assign CDR3 sequences and most-parsimonious VDJ recombination scenarios. A later analysis defined each TCR beta chain by its CDR3 amino acid sequence plus V-gene family, and excluded reads lacking a unique V-gene family. A later analysis removed nearly 600 highly shared, low-generation-probability nucleotide sequences to deal with suspected cross-contamination and a sequencing artifact. A later analysis calculated a clonal expansion index for each public chain from normalized within-repertoire ranks of inferred template counts. In a later analysis, generation probabilities were computed using a VDJ recombination model fitted to out-of-frame rearrangements, and the results were checked against IGoR. In a later analysis, hypergeometric tests were used to score TCR-TCR, TCR-HLA and TCR-CMV co-occurrence, with a repertoire-size bias correction applied to TCR pairs. False discovery rates were estimated in a later analysis by permuting HLA or CMV assignments 20 times. In a later analysis, co-occurring TCRs were grouped using DBSCAN, with TCRdist sequence similarity added in when clustering inside HLA-allele-positive subsets. Repertoires with fewer than 30,000 or more than 120,000 public chains, plus five repertoires with anomalous nucleotide sharing, were excluded from co-occurrence clustering. Here the immuneACCESS table is served through TCRdb, limited to in-frame sequences with V and J called. Missing clones are a known gap in these copies; in checked studies unresolved V genes cover under half, and the rest lacks a known reason. V, J and clone size were drawn from that table, and D and trimming were deduced from the DNA. This sample has more than 130,000 clones in its table, and roughly three quarters of those were observed once. Around 4.9% of the sample is taken by the ten largest.

A note on this clone: The antigen this receptor binds is unknown. No base-level quality is on record; no much larger clone is a single base apart.

The cohort was made up of hundreds of healthy bone marrow donors. All cohort members were sampled while nominally healthy, although unrecorded immune exposures were likely present. The donor was CMV seronegative and was included in the group of several hundred seronegative cohort members. A peripheral blood sample was collected from each donor, and TCR beta sequencing was performed on peripheral blood mononuclear cells. Genomic DNA was extracted from the blood cell samples with the Qiagen DNeasy Blood Extraction Kit. The sequence is built from TRBV5-6 and TRBJ2-5, and the D gene may be TRBD2, 5 bases matching. The tail of the sequence fits TRBJ2-7 better, so the J call may be wrong. The receptor was derived from a male donor in good health and CMV-seronegative. Sequencing was done on a sample of PBMCs. The CDR3 reads as follows: CASSLSGFSDLLEQYF. In nucleotides, the sequence is TGTGCCAGCAGCTTGAGCGGTTTCTCGGACCTCCTCGAGCAGTACTTC.